The 26 T cell receptor beta chains presented below share a single source sample, sequenced in a study of cytomegalovirus exposure and HLA in healthy donors. Profiling relied on immunoSEQ multiplex PCR, and the TCRdb table lists in-frame clones only, not all of them. The sample lists tens of thousands of clones, about 94% seen once, with about 4.3% in the top ten. Sequencing was done on a sample of PBMCs. Source of these receptors: a man aged 18 to 30 in good health and CMV-seropositive.

The chain has TRBV7-9 and TRBJ1-1; D possibly corresponds to TRBD1 (6 bases). V lost 5 bases, J lost 7 bases, and 11 bases lay in between. CDR3 length: 12 amino acids. Germline loops: CDR1 SEHNR, CDR2 FQNEAQ (reference sequence). The CDR3, as DNA: TGTGCCAGCAGCATGGGGACACTTGAAGCTTTCTTT. This sequence encodes CASSMGTLEAFF.

CDR3 region: CASSLGLISGNTIYF. CDR3 in DNA: TGTGCCAGCAGCTTGGGACTTATCTCTGGAAACACCATATATTTT. The gene calls are TRBV5-6 and TRBJ1-3; unclear D gene. V shed 0 bases and J shed 0 bases, with 7 bases lying between them. CDR3 length: 15 residues. CDR1 and CDR2 (germline): SGHDT, YYEEEE.

The chain links TRBV4-1 to TRBJ2-7, with D possibly being TRBD1 (5 bases). The germline CDR1 and CDR2 sequences are MGHRA and YSYEKL. The CDR3 has 14 residues. V lost 1 base, J lost 6 bases, and 13 bases lay in between. The CDR3 sequence: CASSQVRDRTEQYF. As DNA, the CDR3 is TGCGCCAGCAGCCAAGTTCGCGACAGAACCGAGCAGTACTTC.

The gene calls are TRBV27 and TRBJ1-3, with 8 bases matching TRBD1. Unmatched junction bases numbered 10, after V lost 6 bases and J lost 9 bases. The CDR3 extends over 14 amino acids. Germline lookup yields CDR1 MNHEY and CDR2 SMNVEV (reference sequence). The CDR3 sequence: CASSQRTGFRTIYF. CDR3 in DNA: TGTGCCAGCAGCCAACGGACAGGGTTTCGCACCATATATTTT.

The chain recombines TRBV6-5 with TRBJ2-6, with D uncertain. The CDR3 consists of 12 residues. The V gene's germline CDR1 is MNHEY and CDR2 SVGAGI. V was shortened by 10 bases and J by 0 bases, with 4 bases between the two germline ends. In DNA, the CDR3 is TGTGCCACTTCCTCTGGGGCCAACGTCCTGACTTTC. Its translation: CATSSGANVLTF.

The genes are TRBV6-1 and TRBJ2-1, with 8 bases that match TRBD2. The CDR3 loop spans 17 amino acids. Germline CDR1 reads MNHNS; CDR2 reads SASEGT. Trimming at V came to 2 bases and at J to 7 bases, leaving 13 bases not matched to a gene. CDR3 sequence: CASSESAAGGPRNEQFF. The CDR3 nucleotides are TGTGCCAGCAGTGAATCAGCGGCGGGGGGTCCGAGGAATGAGCAGTTCTTC.

The count of this clone is one. This sequence joins TRBV6-6 and TRBJ1-2, with no clear D. V was pared by 6 bases and J by 5 bases, with 16 bases between. The CDR3 is 14 amino acids. The germline V gene has CDR1 MNHNY and CDR2 SVGAGI (reference sequence). The CDR3, as DNA: TGTGCCAGCAGCTCCCCCGACTCCGGGTATGGCTACACCTTC. Residues: CASSSPDSGYGYTF.

The gene calls are TRBV7-9 and TRBJ1-1; no reliable D call. The CDR3 totals 13 residues. The germline V gene encodes CDR1 SEHNR and CDR2 FQNEAQ (reference sequence). Trimming left V 7 bases short and J 0 bases short, with 9 bases between. This chain's CDR3 is CASNFQMNTEAFF. The CDR3, as DNA: TGTGCCAGCAACTTCCAGATGAACACTGAAGCTTTCTTT.

The chain has TRBV5-1 and TRBJ1-2; 7 positions agree with TRBD1. Germline values: CDR1 SGHRS, CDR2 YFSETQ. This CDR3 region has 15 residues. V was pared by 3 bases and J by 2 bases, with 7 bases of the junction left unmatched. CDR3 sequence reads: CASSSSRGANYGYTF. Written as DNA, the CDR3 is TGCGCCAGCAGCTCCAGCAGGGGGGCCAACTATGGCTACACCTTC.

This chain links TRBV6-4 with TRBJ1-5, with D uncertain. CDR3 length: 13 residues. Germline values: CDR1 MRHNA, CDR2 SNTAGT. Deletions cut 6 bases from V and 0 bases from J, with 6 bases between. CDR3 coding DNA: TGTGCCAGCAGCCCAAATAGCAATCAGCCCCAGCATTTT. It translates to CASSPNSNQPQHF.

V gene TRBV7-2 combines with J gene TRBJ2-7; TRBD2 agrees at 9 bases. Germline CDR1 reads SGHTA; CDR2 reads FQGNSA. The CDR3 is 14 residues long. J lost 6 bases, V lost 3 bases, and 6 bases had no gene match. In nucleotides, the CDR3 is TGTGCCAGCAGCTTTGGCGGGGGGGCAACCGAGCAGTACTTC. It encodes CASSFGGGATEQYF.

This chain uses TRBV2 with TRBJ1-2, with D unclear. The CDR3 extends over 12 amino acids. Germline V gene sequence: CDR1 SNHLY, CDR2 FYNNEI. V lost 5 bases to trimming and J lost 5 bases, with 9 bases between them. CDR3 coding DNA: TGTGCCAGCAGTACAGATATATATGGCTACACCTTC. It specifies CASSTDIYGYTF.

The V and J genes are TRBV4-1 and TRBJ2-3, with D maybe TRBD1 (6 bases). The CDR3 is made up of 13 amino acids. Trimming pared 5 bases from V and 4 bases from J, leaving 10 bases between. Germline V gene lookup returns CDR1 MGHRA and CDR2 YSYEKL. CDR3 nucleotide sequence: TGCGCCAGCAGCACCCGACAGGCAGATACGCAGTATTTT. Translation gives CASSTRQADTQYF.

V and J are TRBV19 and TRBJ2-3; TRBD2 might be the D (6 bases). Trimming pared 4 bases from V and 0 bases from J, leaving 11 bases between. This CDR3 has 15 residues. Germline lookup yields CDR1 LNHDA and CDR2 SQIVND (reference sequence). CDR3 sequence: CASSSQAGSTDTQYF. For the CDR3, the DNA is TGTGCCAGTAGTAGCCAGGCGGGAAGCACAGATACGCAGTATTTT.

The rearrangement uses TRBV10-3 and TRBJ1-1; D is ambiguous. V dropped 4 bases and J dropped 0 bases, with 9 bases sitting between them. Germline loops: CDR1 ENHRY, CDR2 SYGVKD. There are 14 residues in the CDR3. CDR3 DNA: TGTGCCATCAGTGCCGCGGCTCTGAACACTGAAGCTTTCTTT. Protein sequence: CAISAAALNTEAFF.

The J gene is TRBJ1-5, the V gene TRBV11-2, with D maybe TRBD1 (5 bases). Trimming took 1 base from V and 7 from J, leaving 14 bases between them. The germline gives CDR1 SGHAT, CDR2 FQNNGV. This CDR3 has 15 residues. CDR3 sequence reads: CASSLGQGYGQPQHF. CDR3 DNA: TGTGCCAGCAGCTTAGGCCAGGGTTACGGGCAGCCCCAGCATTTT.

Worth noting for this clone: Its ends do not fully match the called genes, so a read error is possible. The chain employs TRBV28 and TRBJ1-1; D not certain. The germline V gene encodes CDR1 MDHEN and CDR2 SYDVKM. The CDR3 is made up of 12 amino acids. As DNA, the CDR3 is TGTGTCAGCTACACATTAAACACTGAAGCTTTCTTT. The encoded protein is CVSYTLNTEAFF.

The rearrangement links TRBV27 to TRBJ2-7, with 10 nucleotides matching TRBD2. CDR3 length: 14 residues. Trimming at V came to 6 bases and at J to 0 bases, leaving 2 bases not matched to a gene. Germline values: CDR1 MNHEY, CDR2 SMNVEV (reference sequence). This chain's CDR3 is CASRRTSGSYEQYF. In DNA, the CDR3 is TGTGCCAGCAGGAGGACTAGCGGCTCCTACGAGCAGTACTTC.

The J gene is TRBJ1-1, the V gene TRBV6-6; D gene uncertain. This CDR3 has 15 amino acids. Trimming took 2 bases from V and 6 from J, leaving 16 bases between them. CDR1 is MNHNY and CDR2 is SVGAGI in the germline V gene (reference sequence). CDR3 DNA sequence: TGTGCCAGCAGTTACCTCGCCACATCTCAGGCTGAAGCTTTCTTT. Translated, it gives CASSYLATSQAEAFF.

This chain joins TRBV18 and TRBJ2-1, with 7 bases fitting TRBD2. CDR3 length equals 16 residues. Germline trimming cut 2 bases from V and 0 bases from J; bases unmatched to any gene: 4. The V gene's germline CDR1 is KGHSH and CDR2 LQKENI. CDR3 sequence reads: CASSPGGGYSYNEQFF. DNA of the CDR3: TGTGCCAGCTCACCAGGGGGGGGTTACTCCTACAATGAGCAGTTCTTC. Based on the CDR3 plus reference TRBV18 and TRBJ2-1, the full variable domain is NAGVMQNPRHLVRRRGQEARLRCSPMKGHSHVYWYRQLPEEGLKFMVYLQKENIIDESGMPKERFSAEFPKEGPSILRIQQVVRGDSAAYFCASSPGGGYSYNEQFFGPGTRLTVL.

The chain carries TRBV6-6 and TRBJ2-1, with D unresolved. Trimming removed 3 bases from V and 8 bases from J, with 8 bases in between. The V gene's germline CDR1 is MNHNY and CDR2 SVGAGI (reference sequence). The CDR3 is 12 residues long. CDR3 bases: TGTGCCAGCAGTTATGGGCCGTATGAGCAGTTCTTC. Translated: CASSYGPYEQFF.

Concerning this clone itself: Other DNA sequences in this specimen translate into the identical CDR3. The gene calls are TRBV30 and TRBJ1-6; D gene ambiguous. Germline V gene sequence: CDR1 GTSNPN, CDR2 SVGIG (reference sequence). CDR3 length: 13 residues. The V end was cut by 0 bases, the J end by 6 bases, with 6 bases between. The CDR3 region has the DNA TGTGCCTGGAGTGTAAGGAGTAATTCACCCCTCCACTTT. Its protein is CAWSVRSNSPLHF.

The chain couples TRBV30 to TRBJ2-7; D may be TRBD1 (7 bases). The CDR3 has 14 amino acids. The V gene's germline CDR1 is GTSNPN and CDR2 SVGIG (reference sequence). V dropped 1 base and J dropped 6 bases, with 16 bases sitting between them. The CDR3 coding sequence is TGTGCCTGGAGTGGTGGCAGGGGGGCGTCCGAGCAGTACTTC. Translation gives CAWSGGRGASEQYF. Supplemented by reference TRBV30 and TRBJ2-7, the full variable domain reads SQTIHQWPATLVQPVGSPLSLECTVEGTSNPNLYWYRQAAGRGLQLLFYSVGIGQISSEVPQNLSASRPQDRQFILSSKKLLLSDSGFYLCAWSGGRGASEQYFGPGTRLTVT.

V gene TRBV7-9 combines with J gene TRBJ2-7, with 9 bases lining up with TRBD1. Germline trimming cut 5 bases from V and 6 bases from J; bases unmatched to any gene: 17. This CDR3 region has 17 residues. Germline assignment: CDR1 SEHNR and CDR2 FQNEAQ (reference sequence). CDR3 region: CASSPTGGARGSFEQYF. The CDR3 DNA reads as TGTGCCAGCAGCCCGACAGGGGGGGCTAGGGGGAGTTTCGAGCAGTACTTC. Complete variable domain (other parts from reference TRBV7-9 and TRBJ2-7): DTGVSQNPRHKITKRGQNVTFRCDPISEHNRLYWYRQTLGQGPEFLTYFQNEAQLEKSRLLSDRFSAERPKGSFSTLEIQRTEQGDSAMYLCASSPTGGARGSFEQYFGPGTRLTVT.

This chain connects TRBV11-2 to TRBJ2-1; D gene ambiguous. The ends were cut back, 2 bases at V and 4 bases at J, with 6 bases in the middle. The CDR3 consists of 13 residues. Germline CDR1 and CDR2: SGHAT and FQNNGV. In DNA, the CDR3 is TGTGCCAGCAGCTTACCTGCGTACAATGAGCAGTTCTTC. Its translation: CASSLPAYNEQFF.

This chain links TRBV5-6 with TRBJ2-3; 9 bases line up with TRBD1. This CDR3 region has 15 residues. The V and J ends lost 1 base and 7 bases, in that order; junction bases with no gene match: 7. Germline V CDR1 and CDR2: SGHDT, YYEEEE. CDR3: CASSLRHRGLNTQYF. Written as DNA, the CDR3 is TGTGCCAGCAGCTTGCGGCACAGGGGGCTGAATACGCAGTATTTT.